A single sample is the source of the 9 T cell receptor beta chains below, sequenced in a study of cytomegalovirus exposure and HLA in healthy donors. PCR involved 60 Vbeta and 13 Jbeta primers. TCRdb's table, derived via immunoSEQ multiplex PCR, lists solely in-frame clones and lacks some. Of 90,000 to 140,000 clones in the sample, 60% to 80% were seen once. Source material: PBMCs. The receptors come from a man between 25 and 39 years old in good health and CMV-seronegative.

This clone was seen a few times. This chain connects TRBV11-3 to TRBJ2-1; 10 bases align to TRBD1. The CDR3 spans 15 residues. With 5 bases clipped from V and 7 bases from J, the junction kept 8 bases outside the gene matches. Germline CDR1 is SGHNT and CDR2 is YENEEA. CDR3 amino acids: CASSQTGTGENEQFF. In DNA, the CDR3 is TGTGCCAGCAGCCAAACTGGGACAGGGGAAAATGAGCAGTTCTTC.

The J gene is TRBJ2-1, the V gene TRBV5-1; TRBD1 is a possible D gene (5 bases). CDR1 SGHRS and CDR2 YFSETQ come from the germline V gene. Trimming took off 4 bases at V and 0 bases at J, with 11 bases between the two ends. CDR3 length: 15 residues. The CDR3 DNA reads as TGCGCCAGCAGCGGGGCCTGGAGCTCCTACAATGAGCAGTTCTTC. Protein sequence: CASSGAWSSYNEQFF.

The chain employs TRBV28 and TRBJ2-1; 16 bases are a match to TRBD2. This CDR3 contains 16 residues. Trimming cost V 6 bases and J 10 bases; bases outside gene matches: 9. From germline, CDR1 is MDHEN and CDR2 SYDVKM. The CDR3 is CASRRGGLAGGEEQFF. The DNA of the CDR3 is TGTGCCAGCAGACGGGGGGGACTAGCGGGAGGGGAGGAGCAGTTCTTC. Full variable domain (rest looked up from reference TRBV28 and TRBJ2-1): DVKVTQSSRYLVKRTGEKVFLECVQDMDHENMFWYRQDPGLGLRLIYFSYDVKMKEKGDIPEGYSVSREKKERFSLILESASTNQTSMYLCASRRGGLAGGEEQFFGPGTRLTVL.

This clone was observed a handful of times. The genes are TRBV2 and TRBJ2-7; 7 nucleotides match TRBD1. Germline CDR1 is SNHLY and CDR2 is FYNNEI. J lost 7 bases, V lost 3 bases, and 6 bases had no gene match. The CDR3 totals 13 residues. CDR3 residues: CASSETGTGEQYF. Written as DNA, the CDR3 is TGTGCCAGCAGTGAGACAGGGACGGGAGAGCAGTACTTC.

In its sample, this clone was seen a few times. Here the CDR3 reads CASKRETGGTEAFF. CDR3 in DNA: TGTGCCAGCAAGCGCGAAACAGGGGGCACTGAAGCTTTCTTT. The chain links TRBV2 to TRBJ1-1, with 8 positions matching TRBD1. Per germline, CDR1 SNHLY and CDR2 FYNNEI. The CDR3 contains 14 residues. V shed 7 bases, J shed 4 bases, and the junction held 8 bases outside the gene matches.

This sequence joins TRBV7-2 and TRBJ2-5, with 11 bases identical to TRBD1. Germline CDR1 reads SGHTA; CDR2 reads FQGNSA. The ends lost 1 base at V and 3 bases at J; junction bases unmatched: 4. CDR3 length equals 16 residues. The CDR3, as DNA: TGTGCCAGCAGCTTAGTGGTGGGACAGGGGGAAGAGACCCAGTACTTC. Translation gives CASSLVVGQGEETQYF.

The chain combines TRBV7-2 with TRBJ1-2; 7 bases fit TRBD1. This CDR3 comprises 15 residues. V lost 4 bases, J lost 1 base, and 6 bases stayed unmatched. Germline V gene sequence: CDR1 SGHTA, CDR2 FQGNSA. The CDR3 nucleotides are TGTGCCAGCAGCTCCCACGGACAGGATAACTATGGCTACACCTTC. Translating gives CASSSHGQDNYGYTF.

In DNA form, the CDR3 reads TGTGCCAGCAGCTTAGTAGCGGGGCTTAGCACAGATACGCAGTATTTT. Protein product: CASSLVAGLSTDTQYF. V and J are TRBV11-2 and TRBJ2-3, with 8 positions matching TRBD2. The trim removed 1 base at V and 0 bases at J, leaving 3 bases unmatched. CDR1 is SGHAT, CDR2 FQNNGV, per germline. The CDR3 has 16 residues.

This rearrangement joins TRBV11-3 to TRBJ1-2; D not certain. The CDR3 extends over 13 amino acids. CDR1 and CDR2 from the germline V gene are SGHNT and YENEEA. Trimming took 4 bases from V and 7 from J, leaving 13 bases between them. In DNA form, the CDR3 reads TGTGCCAGCAGCTCGCATTACCGGGGTGGCTACACCTTC. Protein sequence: CASSSHYRGGYTF.